The rows below give T cell receptor beta chains drawn from one sample of a study of identical twins. TCRdb re-called the 5' RACE reads through MiXCR, storing one row per CDR3 protein. The data hold around 960,000 distinct CDR3 sequences, with about 12% observed a single time. These data also featured in a second study, about yellow fever vaccine responses in identical twins.

The sequenced sample consisted of PBMCs. These receptors were obtained from a woman younger than 35 in good health. Both conserved end residues are part of each CDR3. The D gene is left open where the match is weak. Clone size is not always given. Where it is, it says once, few, many or a class for expanded clones.

cdr3_aa: CASSPGSGGYQETQYF; cdr3_nt: TGTGCCAGCAGTCCGGGTAGCGGGGGATACCAAGAGACCCAGTACTTC; clone_size: few; v_call: TRBV27; d_call: TRBD2; j_call: TRBJ2-5
cdr3_aa: CASSLWVTGANEKLFF; cdr3_nt: TGTGCCAGCAGCTTGTGGGTAACAGGGGCTAATGAAAAACTGTTTTTT; clone_size: .; v_call: TRBV5-5; d_call: TRBD1; j_call: TRBJ1-4
cdr3_aa: CASSPTGEGYNEQFF; cdr3_nt: TGCGCCAGCAGCCCAACAGGGGAGGGTTACAATGAGCAGTTCTTC; clone_size: few; v_call: TRBV5-1; d_call: .; j_call: TRBJ2-1
cdr3_aa: CASSQELSSGSTDTQYF; cdr3_nt: TGCGCCAGCAGCCAAGAACTTTCGAGCGGAAGCACAGATACGCAGTATTTT; clone_size: few; v_call: TRBV4-1; d_call: .; j_call: TRBJ2-3
cdr3_aa: CASSDSDRSSTYEQYF; cdr3_nt: TGTGCCAGCAGTGACTCAGACAGGTCTTCGACCTACGAGCAGTACTTC; clone_size: .; v_call: TRBV28; d_call: .; j_call: TRBJ2-7
cdr3_aa: CASSFLEDYEQYF; cdr3_nt: TGCGCCAGCAGCTTTTTAGAGGACTACGAGCAGTACTTC; clone_size: .; v_call: TRBV5-1; d_call: .; j_call: TRBJ2-7
cdr3_aa: CASSQVGAQGAGELFF; cdr3_nt: TGTGCCAGCAGCCAAGTCGGTGCCCAGGGCGCCGGGGAGCTGTTTTTT; clone_size: .; v_call: TRBV14; d_call: .; j_call: TRBJ2-2
cdr3_aa: CASTRVDGDTQYF; cdr3_nt: TGTGCCAGCACTAGAGTGGACGGAGATACGCAGTATTTT; clone_size: many; v_call: TRBV6-1; d_call: .; j_call: TRBJ2-3
cdr3_aa: CASSLVGVGTDTQYF; cdr3_nt: TGTGCCAGCAGCTTAGTGGGAGTTGGGACAGATACGCAGTATTTT; clone_size: few; v_call: TRBV7-2; d_call: .; j_call: TRBJ2-3
cdr3_aa: CASSQGGSGTDTQYF; cdr3_nt: TGCGCCAGCAGCCAAGGCGGGTCCGGCACAGATACGCAGTATTTT; clone_size: .; v_call: TRBV4-1; d_call: .; j_call: TRBJ2-3
cdr3_aa: CASSFRVGGHEQYF; cdr3_nt: TGTGCCAGCAGTTTCCGGGTAGGGGGCCACGAGCAGTACTTC; clone_size: few; v_call: TRBV12-3/TRBV12-4; d_call: TRBD1; j_call: TRBJ2-7
cdr3_aa: CASSYSGAMSTDTQYF; cdr3_nt: TGTGCCAGCAGTTACTCTGGGGCGATGAGCACAGATACGCAGTATTTT; clone_size: .; v_call: TRBV6-5; d_call: .; j_call: TRBJ2-3
cdr3_aa: CASSFRLAWNTGELFF; cdr3_nt: TGTGCCAGCAGTTTTAGGCTAGCGTGGAACACCGGGGAGCTGTTTTTT; clone_size: .; v_call: TRBV27; d_call: .; j_call: TRBJ2-2
cdr3_aa: CASSLDVNIQYF; cdr3_nt: TGTGCCAGCAGCTTAGATGTGAACATTCAGTACTTC; clone_size: few; v_call: TRBV7-9; d_call: .; j_call: TRBJ2-4
cdr3_aa: CASSVQGETEAFF; cdr3_nt: TGTGCCAGCAGTGTACAGGGGGAAACTGAAGCTTTCTTT; clone_size: few; v_call: TRBV6-6; d_call: TRBD1; j_call: TRBJ1-1
cdr3_aa: CSVRWDTEAFF; cdr3_nt: TGCAGCGTGAGATGGGACACTGAAGCTTTCTTT; clone_size: few; v_call: TRBV29-1; d_call: .; j_call: TRBJ1-1
cdr3_aa: CASSHTDRVDYEQYF; cdr3_nt: TGCGCCAGCAGCCACACGGACAGGGTGGACTACGAGCAGTACTTC; clone_size: few; v_call: TRBV4-1; d_call: TRBD1; j_call: TRBJ2-7
cdr3_aa: CASSSLGGPGNTIYF; cdr3_nt: TGTGCCAGCAGCTCCCTTGGGGGTCCCGGAAACACCATATATTTT; clone_size: .; v_call: TRBV12-3/TRBV12-4; d_call: .; j_call: TRBJ1-3
cdr3_aa: CASSQDRGGRQFF; cdr3_nt: TGTGCCAGCAGCCAAGATCGGGGGGGTAGGCAGTTCTTC; clone_size: few; v_call: TRBV4-2; d_call: TRBD2; j_call: TRBJ2-1
cdr3_aa: CSASGQGVNQPQHF; cdr3_nt: TGCAGTGCTAGCGGACAGGGGGTCAATCAGCCCCAGCATTTT; clone_size: .; v_call: TRBV20-1; d_call: TRBD1; j_call: TRBJ1-5
cdr3_aa: CSVEVDFGTEAFF; cdr3_nt: TGCAGCGTTGAGGTAGATTTTGGGACTGAAGCTTTCTTT; clone_size: many; v_call: TRBV29-1; d_call: .; j_call: TRBJ1-1
cdr3_aa: CASSDEATEAFF; cdr3_nt: TGCGCCAGCAGTGACGAGGCCACTGAAGCTTTCTTT; clone_size: .; v_call: TRBV10-1; d_call: .; j_call: TRBJ1-1
cdr3_aa: CASTRVAGGSSDTQYF; cdr3_nt: TGTGCCAGCACCCGGGTGGCGGGAGGGTCGTCAGATACGCAGTATTTT; clone_size: .; v_call: TRBV5-6; d_call: TRBD2; j_call: TRBJ2-3
cdr3_aa: CASSYGQGTSNQPQHF; cdr3_nt: TGTGCCAGCAGTTATGGACAGGGGACTAGCAATCAGCCCCAGCATTTT; clone_size: many; v_call: TRBV12-3/TRBV12-4; d_call: TRBD1; j_call: TRBJ1-5
cdr3_aa: CASRIAGSRETQYF; cdr3_nt: TGTGCCAGCAGAATAGCGGGGAGTAGGGAGACCCAGTACTTC; clone_size: few; v_call: TRBV12-3/TRBV12-4; d_call: TRBD2; j_call: TRBJ2-5
cdr3_aa: CSVGIFGTGGGNEQFF; cdr3_nt: TGCAGCGTTGGGATATTCGGGACAGGGGGTGGGAATGAGCAGTTCTTC; clone_size: .; v_call: TRBV29-1; d_call: TRBD1; j_call: TRBJ2-1
cdr3_aa: CASSHQAGTGGEQFF; cdr3_nt: TGTGCCAGCAGTCACCAGGCAGGGACAGGGGGAGAGCAGTTCTTC; clone_size: .; v_call: TRBV6-5; d_call: TRBD1; j_call: TRBJ2-1
cdr3_aa: CASRRLAGATEAFF; cdr3_nt: TGTGCCAGCCGTCGGTTGGCAGGGGCCACTGAAGCTTTCTTT; clone_size: .; v_call: TRBV14; d_call: .; j_call: TRBJ1-1
cdr3_aa: CATSRGMDGSGLITDTQYF; cdr3_nt: TGTGCCACCAGCAGAGGTATGGATGGATCGGGACTCATCACAGATACGCAGTATTTT; clone_size: .; v_call: TRBV15; d_call: .; j_call: TRBJ2-3
cdr3_aa: CSARDGTGNQPQHF; cdr3_nt: TGCAGTGCTAGGGACGGGACAGGGAATCAGCCCCAGCATTTT; clone_size: many; v_call: TRBV20-1; d_call: TRBD1; j_call: TRBJ1-5
cdr3_aa: CASSIEGFTTEAFF; cdr3_nt: TGTGCCAGCAGCATCGAGGGATTTACCACTGAAGCTTTCTTT; clone_size: .; v_call: TRBV5-5; d_call: .; j_call: TRBJ1-1
cdr3_aa: CASSHQMASGNTIYF; cdr3_nt: TGTGCCAGCAGCCATCAGATGGCCTCTGGAAACACCATATATTTT; clone_size: few; v_call: TRBV3-1; d_call: .; j_call: TRBJ1-3
cdr3_aa: CASSPGGVNEQYF; cdr3_nt: TGTGCCAGCAGCCCCGGGGGGGTAAACGAGCAGTACTTC; clone_size: few; v_call: TRBV7-2; d_call: TRBD2; j_call: TRBJ2-7
cdr3_aa: CASSQGTTNTGELFF; cdr3_nt: TGTGCCAGCAGCCAAGGGACTACGAACACCGGGGAGCTGTTTTTT; clone_size: many; v_call: TRBV4-2; d_call: .; j_call: TRBJ2-2
cdr3_aa: CASSFDGSNTEAFF; cdr3_nt: TGTGCCAGCAGCTTTGACGGATCGAACACTGAAGCTTTCTTT; clone_size: few; v_call: TRBV7-8; d_call: .; j_call: TRBJ1-1
cdr3_aa: CASRSTGQSNTEAFF; cdr3_nt: TGTGCCAGCAGGTCAACGGGACAAAGTAACACTGAAGCTTTCTTT; clone_size: .; v_call: TRBV6-1; d_call: .; j_call: TRBJ1-1
cdr3_aa: CASSSAVQANTEAFF; cdr3_nt: TGCGCCAGCAGTTCTGCGGTACAGGCGAACACTGAAGCTTTCTTT; clone_size: few; v_call: TRBV10-1; d_call: .; j_call: TRBJ1-1
cdr3_aa: CASIAGRTYNEQFF; cdr3_nt: TGTGCCAGCATAGCGGGGCGCACCTACAATGAGCAGTTCTTC; clone_size: .; v_call: TRBV5-5; d_call: TRBD2; j_call: TRBJ2-1
cdr3_aa: CASSLSTSNLGNHEQYF; cdr3_nt: TGTGCCAGCAGCTTATCTACTAGCAACCTGGGGAACCACGAGCAGTACTTC; clone_size: few; v_call: TRBV7-9; d_call: .; j_call: TRBJ2-7
cdr3_aa: CSVYTGELFF; cdr3_nt: TGCAGCGTGTACACCGGGGAGCTGTTTTTT; clone_size: .; v_call: TRBV29-1; d_call: .; j_call: TRBJ2-2
cdr3_aa: CSARLPGLPSSGEQFF; cdr3_nt: TGCAGTGCTAGACTACCGGGACTACCCTCCTCGGGGGAGCAGTTCTTC; clone_size: few; v_call: TRBV20-1; d_call: TRBD2; j_call: TRBJ2-1
cdr3_aa: CASSWTAGGYYNEQFF; cdr3_nt: TGCGCCAGCAGCTGGACAGCGGGGGGATACTACAATGAGCAGTTCTTC; clone_size: few; v_call: TRBV5-1; d_call: TRBD2; j_call: TRBJ2-1
cdr3_aa: CASGGGTGGNTEAFF; cdr3_nt: TGTGCTAGTGGAGGCGGGACAGGGGGGAACACTGAAGCTTTCTTT; clone_size: few; v_call: TRBV12-5; d_call: TRBD1; j_call: TRBJ1-1
cdr3_aa: CASSGTVQPTDEQFF; cdr3_nt: TGCGCCAGCAGCGGGACAGTACAACCAACCGATGAGCAGTTCTTC; clone_size: .; v_call: TRBV5-1; d_call: TRBD1; j_call: TRBJ2-1
cdr3_aa: CSARDPGGSTDTQYF; cdr3_nt: TGCAGTGCTAGAGACCCGGGAGGGAGCACAGATACGCAGTATTTT; clone_size: .; v_call: TRBV20-1; d_call: TRBD2; j_call: TRBJ2-3
cdr3_aa: CATSDSLNEKLFF; cdr3_nt: TGTGCCACCAGTGATAGCCTTAATGAAAAACTGTTTTTT; clone_size: .; v_call: TRBV24-1; d_call: .; j_call: TRBJ1-4
cdr3_aa: CASSYSRPVVSPLHF; cdr3_nt: TGTGCCAGCAGTTACTCGCGGCCAGTCGTCTCACCCCTCCACTTT; clone_size: .; v_call: TRBV6-5; d_call: .; j_call: TRBJ1-6
cdr3_aa: CASSLASGRGEQFF; cdr3_nt: TGTGCCAGCAGCTTAGCCAGCGGGAGAGGTGAGCAGTTCTTC; clone_size: few; v_call: TRBV7-9; d_call: TRBD2; j_call: TRBJ2-1
cdr3_aa: CSARGRGNQETQYF; cdr3_nt: TGCAGTGCTAGAGGACGGGGGAACCAAGAGACCCAGTACTTC; clone_size: .; v_call: TRBV20-1; d_call: .; j_call: TRBJ2-5
cdr3_aa: CASRSSQKLYNEQFF; cdr3_nt: TGTGCCAGCAGGAGTTCGCAGAAACTCTACAATGAGCAGTTCTTC; clone_size: .; v_call: TRBV6-2/TRBV6-3; d_call: .; j_call: TRBJ2-1
cdr3_aa: CASSPRGLAPPDTQYF; cdr3_nt: TGCGCCAGCAGCCCCCGAGGACTAGCGCCCCCAGATACGCAGTATTTT; clone_size: .; v_call: TRBV5-1; d_call: TRBD2; j_call: TRBJ2-3
cdr3_aa: CASSRTSRGGTQYF; cdr3_nt: TGCGCCAGCTCCCGGACTAGCCGCGGAGGTACGCAGTATTTT; clone_size: few; v_call: TRBV5-1; d_call: TRBD2; j_call: TRBJ2-3
cdr3_aa: CASSGRIARDNEQFF; cdr3_nt: TGTGCCAGCAGTGGACGAATAGCGCGGGACAATGAGCAGTTCTTC; clone_size: .; v_call: TRBV2; d_call: .; j_call: TRBJ2-1